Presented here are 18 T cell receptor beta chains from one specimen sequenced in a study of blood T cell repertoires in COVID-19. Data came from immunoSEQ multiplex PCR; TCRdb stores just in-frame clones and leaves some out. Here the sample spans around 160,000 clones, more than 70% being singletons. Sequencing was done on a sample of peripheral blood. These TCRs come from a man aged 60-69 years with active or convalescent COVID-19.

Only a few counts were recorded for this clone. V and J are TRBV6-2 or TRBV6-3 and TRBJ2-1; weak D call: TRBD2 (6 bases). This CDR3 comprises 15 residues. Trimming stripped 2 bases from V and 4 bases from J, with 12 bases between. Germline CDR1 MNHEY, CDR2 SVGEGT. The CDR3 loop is CASSYPRELYNEQFF. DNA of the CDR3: TGTGCCAGCAGTTACCCCCGGGAGTTGTACAATGAGCAGTTCTTC.

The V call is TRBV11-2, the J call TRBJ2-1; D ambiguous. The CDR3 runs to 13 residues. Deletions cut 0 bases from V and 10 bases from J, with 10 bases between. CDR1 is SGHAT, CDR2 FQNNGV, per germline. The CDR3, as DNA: TGTGCCAGCAGCTTAGATCGCGGCCAGGAGCAGTTCTTC. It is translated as CASSLDRGQEQFF.

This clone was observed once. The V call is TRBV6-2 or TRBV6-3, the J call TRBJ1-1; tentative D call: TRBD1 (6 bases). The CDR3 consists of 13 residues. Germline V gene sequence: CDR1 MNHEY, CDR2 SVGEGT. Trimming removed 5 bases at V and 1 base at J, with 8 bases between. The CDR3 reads CASSLGGNTEAFF. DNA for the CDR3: TGTGCCAGCAGTCTAGGGGGGAACACTGAAGCTTTCTTT.

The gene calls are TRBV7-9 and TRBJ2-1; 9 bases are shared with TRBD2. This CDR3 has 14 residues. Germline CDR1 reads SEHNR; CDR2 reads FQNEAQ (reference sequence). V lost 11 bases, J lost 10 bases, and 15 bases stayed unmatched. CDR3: CASGPGLAIVEQFF. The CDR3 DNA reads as TGTGCCTCCGGACCGGGACTAGCAATAGTGGAGCAGTTCTTC.

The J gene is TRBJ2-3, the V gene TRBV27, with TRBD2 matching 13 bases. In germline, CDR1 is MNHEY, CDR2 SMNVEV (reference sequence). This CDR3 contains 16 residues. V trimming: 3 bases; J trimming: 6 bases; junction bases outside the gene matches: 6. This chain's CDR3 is CASSFRTSGGEDTQYF. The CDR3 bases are TGTGCCAGCAGTTTCCGGACTAGCGGGGGTGAGGATACGCAGTATTTT.

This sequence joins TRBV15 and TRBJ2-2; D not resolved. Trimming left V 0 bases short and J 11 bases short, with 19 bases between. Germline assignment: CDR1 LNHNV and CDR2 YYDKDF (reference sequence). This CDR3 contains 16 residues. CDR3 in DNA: TGTGCCACCAGCAGAGATTTAAGTGGCGTGGGCGTAGAGCTGTTTTTT. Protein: CATSRDLSGVGVELFF.

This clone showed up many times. CDR3 amino acids: CASSTGGQPQHF. CDR3 nucleotides: TGTGCCAGCAGCACCGGGGGTCAGCCCCAGCATTTT. This chain links TRBV3-1 (or the pseudogene TRBV3-2) with TRBJ1-5; D is perhaps TRBD1 (5 bases). The germline V and J ends were trimmed by 5 bases and 6 bases, with 8 bases remaining between them. Per germline, CDR1 LGHDT and CDR2 YNNKEL (reference sequence). This CDR3 has 12 residues.

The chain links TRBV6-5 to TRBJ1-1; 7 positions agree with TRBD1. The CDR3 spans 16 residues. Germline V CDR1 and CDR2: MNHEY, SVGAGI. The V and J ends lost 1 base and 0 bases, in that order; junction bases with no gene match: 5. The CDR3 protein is CASSYYRGSLNTEAFF. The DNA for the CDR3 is TGTGCCAGCAGTTACTACAGGGGATCCCTGAACACTGAAGCTTTCTTT.

The CDR3 coding sequence is TGTGCCAGCAGTTCAACAGGGGGCCAACAGCCCCAGCATTTT. Translation gives CASSSTGGQQPQHF. The chain couples TRBV6-2 or TRBV6-3 to TRBJ1-5; 9 positions match TRBD1. Germline CDR1 is MNHEY and CDR2 is SVGEGT. With V trimmed by 4 bases and J by 7 bases, 5 bases remained unmatched. CDR3 size: 14 residues.

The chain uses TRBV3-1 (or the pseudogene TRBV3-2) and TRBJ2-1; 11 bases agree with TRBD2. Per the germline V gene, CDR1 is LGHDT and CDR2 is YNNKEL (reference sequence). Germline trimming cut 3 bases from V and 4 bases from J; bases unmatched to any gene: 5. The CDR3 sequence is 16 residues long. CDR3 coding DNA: TGTGCCAGCAGCCAGGGGACTAGCGGTGGATACAATGAGCAGTTCTTC. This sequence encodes CASSQGTSGGYNEQFF.

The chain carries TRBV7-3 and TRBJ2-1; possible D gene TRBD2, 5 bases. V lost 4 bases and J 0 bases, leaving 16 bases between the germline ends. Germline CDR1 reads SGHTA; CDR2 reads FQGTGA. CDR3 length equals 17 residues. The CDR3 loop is CASSSTGVLSSYNEQFF. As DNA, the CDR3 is TGTGCCAGCAGCTCAACCGGGGTACTAAGCTCCTACAATGAGCAGTTCTTC.

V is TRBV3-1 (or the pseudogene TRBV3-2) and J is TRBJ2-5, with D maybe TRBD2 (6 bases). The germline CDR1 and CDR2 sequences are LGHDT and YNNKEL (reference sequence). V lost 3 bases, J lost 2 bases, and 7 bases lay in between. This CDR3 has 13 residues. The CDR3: CASSQRGQETQYF. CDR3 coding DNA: TGTGCCAGCAGCCAGCGGGGTCAAGAGACCCAGTACTTC.

The CDR3 DNA follows: TGTGCCAGCAGACGGGACAGGGCCTCCTACGAGCAGTACTTC. This gives the protein CASRRDRASYEQYF. The rearrangement links TRBV27 to TRBJ2-7; TRBD1 matches 9 bases. The CDR3 sequence is 14 residues long. V lost 6 bases, J lost 0 bases, and 3 bases stayed unmatched. CDR1 MNHEY and CDR2 SMNVEV come from the germline V gene (reference sequence).

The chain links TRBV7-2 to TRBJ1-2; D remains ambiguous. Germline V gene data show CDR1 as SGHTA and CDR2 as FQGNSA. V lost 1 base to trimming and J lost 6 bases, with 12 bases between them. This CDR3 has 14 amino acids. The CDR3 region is CASSLGPDGDGYTF. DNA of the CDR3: TGTGCCAGCAGCTTAGGGCCCGACGGGGATGGCTACACCTTC.

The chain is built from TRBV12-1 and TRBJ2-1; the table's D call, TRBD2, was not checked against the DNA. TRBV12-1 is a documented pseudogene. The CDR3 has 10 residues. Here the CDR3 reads CAFWRFPLIF. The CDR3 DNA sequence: TGTGCCTTCTGGAGGTTCCCCCTGATCTTC.

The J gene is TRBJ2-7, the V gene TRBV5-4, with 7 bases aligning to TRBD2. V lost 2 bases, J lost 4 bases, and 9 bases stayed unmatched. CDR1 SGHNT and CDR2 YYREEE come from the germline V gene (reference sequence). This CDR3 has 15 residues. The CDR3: CASSLTLARGYEQYF. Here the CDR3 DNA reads TGTGCCAGCAGCTTAACACTAGCGAGGGGATACGAGCAGTACTTC.

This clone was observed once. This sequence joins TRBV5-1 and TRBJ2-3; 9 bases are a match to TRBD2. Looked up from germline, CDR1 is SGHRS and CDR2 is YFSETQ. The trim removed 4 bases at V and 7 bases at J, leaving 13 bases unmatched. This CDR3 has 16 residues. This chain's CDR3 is CASSPWVTSGDNTQYF. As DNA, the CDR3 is TGCGCCAGCAGCCCATGGGTGACTAGCGGAGACAATACGCAGTATTTT. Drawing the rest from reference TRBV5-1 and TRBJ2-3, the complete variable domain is KAGVTQTPRYLIKTRGQQVTLSCSPISGHRSVSWYQQTPGQGLQFLFEYFSETQRNKGNFPGRFSGRQFSNSRSEMNVSTLELGDSALYLCASSPWVTSGDNTQYFGPGTRLTVL.

CDR3 bases: TGTGCCAGCAGCGAAACAGTCGGTCGTGGCTACACCTTC. Its translation is CASSETVGRGYTF. J is TRBJ1-2 and V is TRBV7-2; D gene uncertain. The germline V gene has CDR1 SGHTA and CDR2 FQGNSA. CDR3 size: 13 residues. V gave up 5 bases and J gave up 7 bases, with 14 bases separating them.